The source of this T cell receptor (beta chain) is a study of blood T cell repertoires in COVID-19. Study-level information: Some COVID-19 samples were acute and others convalescent; all came from the United States, Italy and Spain.

J was trimmed by 0 bases and V by 6 bases; bases with no gene match: 11. The CDR3 sequence is 16 residues long. Germline V gene data show CDR1 as MNHEY and CDR2 as SVGEGT. Only in-frame clones appear in the TCRdb table, and some are missing; sequencing was by immunoSEQ multiplex PCR. Among over 40,000 clones listed, 84% were seen once. The specimen was peripheral blood. V and J are TRBV6-2 or TRBV6-3 and TRBJ2-7, with TRBD2 matching 7 bases. This clonotype was sampled from a human donor in a cohort sampled during active COVID-19. The CDR3 bases are TGTGCCAGCAGCTTCCCCAGCGGGACTAACTCCTACGAGCAGTACTTC. Amino acid sequence: CASSFPSGTNSYEQYF.